The sequence of this TCR beta chain was determined in a study of neoadjuvant anti-PD-1 for oral cavity cancer. Time point denoted: after neoadjuvant nivolumab, at surgical resection. This clone has just a few counts. Sequencing was performed with immunoSEQ multiplex PCR; in TCRdb, only in-frame clones are kept and a portion is missing. This table has 35,000 to 40,000 clones, around two fifths appearing once. This receptor was obtained from a person aged 40-85 years with oral cavity squamous cell carcinoma. The sequencing used tumor tissue, collected after nivolumab (anti-PD-1) treatment.

This CDR3 is CASSPLRGSNQPQHF. In DNA, the CDR3 is TGTGCCAGCAGCCCCCTCAGGGGTAGCAATCAGCCCCAGCATTTT. The chain has TRBV7-2 and TRBJ1-5; D possibly corresponds to TRBD1 (6 bases). Germline V gene lookup returns CDR1 SGHTA and CDR2 FQGNSA. The CDR3 sequence is 15 residues long. V lost 5 bases and J lost 0, with 11 bases in between.